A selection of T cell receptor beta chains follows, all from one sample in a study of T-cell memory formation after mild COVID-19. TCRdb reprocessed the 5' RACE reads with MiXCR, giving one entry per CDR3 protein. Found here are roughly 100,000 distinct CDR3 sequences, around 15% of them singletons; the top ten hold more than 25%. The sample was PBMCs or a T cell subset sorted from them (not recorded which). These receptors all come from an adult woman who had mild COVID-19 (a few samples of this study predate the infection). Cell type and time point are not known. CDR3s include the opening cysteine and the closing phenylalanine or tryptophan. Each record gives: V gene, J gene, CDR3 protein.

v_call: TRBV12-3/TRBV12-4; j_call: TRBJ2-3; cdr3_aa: CASSPATSRSTDTQYF
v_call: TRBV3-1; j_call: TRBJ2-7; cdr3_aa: CASSQVHWGSGEQYF
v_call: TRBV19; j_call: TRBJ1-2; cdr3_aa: CASRTGYYGYTF
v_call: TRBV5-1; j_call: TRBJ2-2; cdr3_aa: CASSFDAGLIPSGELFF
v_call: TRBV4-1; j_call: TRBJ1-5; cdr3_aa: CASSQGVGSGNQPQHF
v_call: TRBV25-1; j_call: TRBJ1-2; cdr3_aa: CASSESADGYTF
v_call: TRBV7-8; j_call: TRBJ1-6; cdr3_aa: CASSPGLSAVNSPLHF
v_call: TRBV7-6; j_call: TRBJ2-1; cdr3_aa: CASTPPDRVYNEQFF
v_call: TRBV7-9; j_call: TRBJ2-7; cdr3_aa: CASSWGKQGTEQYF
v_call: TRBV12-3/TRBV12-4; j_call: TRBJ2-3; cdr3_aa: CASSLWQDRTDTQYF
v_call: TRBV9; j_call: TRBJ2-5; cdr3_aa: CASSPTSGGYQETQYF
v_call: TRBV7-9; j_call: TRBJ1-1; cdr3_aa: CASSMTDRGPEAFF
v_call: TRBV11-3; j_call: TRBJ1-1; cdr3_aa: CASSTPRSGSGTEAFF
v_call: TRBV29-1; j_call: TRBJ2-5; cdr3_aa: CSVLDYYPEETQYF
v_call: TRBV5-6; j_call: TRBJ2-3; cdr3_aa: CASSLQDTQYF
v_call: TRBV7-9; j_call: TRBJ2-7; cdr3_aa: CASSLELRAHEQYF
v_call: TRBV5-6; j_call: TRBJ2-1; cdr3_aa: CASSLTVFPGNEQFF
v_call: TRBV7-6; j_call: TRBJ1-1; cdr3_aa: CASSRTDNTEAFF
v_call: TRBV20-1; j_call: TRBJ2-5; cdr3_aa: CSAKIIPGLAGGTEETQYF
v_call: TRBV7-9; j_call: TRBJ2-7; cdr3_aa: CASSYTGPNYEQYF
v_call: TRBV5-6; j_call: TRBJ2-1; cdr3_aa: CASSSDGSYNEQFF
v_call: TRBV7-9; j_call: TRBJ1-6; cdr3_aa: CASSLNSPLHF
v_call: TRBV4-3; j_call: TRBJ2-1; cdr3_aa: CASSQVLGAYEQFF
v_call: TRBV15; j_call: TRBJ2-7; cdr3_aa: CATSTDRYSYEQYF
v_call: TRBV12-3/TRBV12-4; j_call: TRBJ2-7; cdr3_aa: CASSPHRDTVYEQYF
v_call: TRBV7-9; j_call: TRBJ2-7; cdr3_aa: CASSLGASGEQYF
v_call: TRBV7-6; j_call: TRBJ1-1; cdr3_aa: CASRAEDDMNTEAFF
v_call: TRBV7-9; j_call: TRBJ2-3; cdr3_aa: CASSHGGGSTDTQYF
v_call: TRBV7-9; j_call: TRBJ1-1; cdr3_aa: CASSSSTEAFF
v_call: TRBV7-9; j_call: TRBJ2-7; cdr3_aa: CASSLVGGGQDPYEQYF
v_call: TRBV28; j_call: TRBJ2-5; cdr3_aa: CASSPQGAETQYF
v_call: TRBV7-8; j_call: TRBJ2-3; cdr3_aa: CASSLEPGAGVLYTQYF
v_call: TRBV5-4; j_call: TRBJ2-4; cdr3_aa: CASSLLGQGAPLAKNIQYF
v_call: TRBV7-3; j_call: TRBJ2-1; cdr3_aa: CASSLTGGAFNEQFF
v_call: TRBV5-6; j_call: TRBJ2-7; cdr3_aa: CASSPGLTSEQYF
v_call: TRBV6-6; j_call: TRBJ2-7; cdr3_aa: CASSYSGVDYEQYF
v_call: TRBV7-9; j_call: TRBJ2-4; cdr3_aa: CASSLSRAKNIQYF
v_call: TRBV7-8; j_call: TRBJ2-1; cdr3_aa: CASSPLGLNEQFF
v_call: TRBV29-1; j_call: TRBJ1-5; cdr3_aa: CSAWGFIGGPDQPQHF
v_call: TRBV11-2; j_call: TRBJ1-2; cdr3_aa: CASSSGGGAYGYTF